This T cell receptor beta chain is drawn from a study of cytomegalovirus exposure and HLA in healthy donors (TCRdb year 2017). Some background on the complete study: An earlier analysis of 550 to 700 of the donors reported 250 to 300 Gb of sequence data and 100 million to 140 million unique TCR beta sequences from 150 million to 200 million T cells. The study combined high-throughput TCR immunosequencing, statistical association of individual TCRs with disease status, and machine learning to predict cytomegalovirus infection status. The study aimed to test whether signatures of past pathogen exposure could be identified by cataloging public T cell receptors. Typing coverage differed by locus: A, B, C, DRB1 and DQB1 were typed in about 629-640 donors, DQA1 in 500 to 550, DPA1 in around 600, and DPB1 in 400 to 490. Class I and class II HLA loci were covered by the typing at four-digit resolution. Donor age, sex, ethnicity and CMV serostatus were compiled alongside the repertoire data. In a later genetic analysis, genome-wide SNP genotypes for about 65% of the roughly 700 donors were used, and that subset was treated as a discovery cohort. Because of strong linkage in the cohort, 5 or 6 DR-DQ haplotypes were treated as single units for association and clustering. All discovery cohort repertoires had been generated on a single sequencing platform. The T cell repertoires of around 670 subjects were profiled by immunosequencing and related to cytomegalovirus serostatus. An early release that covered approximately 600 HLA-typed donors contained 300 to 350 gigabases of sequencing data and roughly 84 million unique TCR sequences. The later analysis used no new phenotypic data to find candidate immune exposures, relying instead on TCR beta sequences and their occurrence across donors. Besides the first cohort of approximately 710 subjects, a separate validation cohort made up of roughly 120 different subjects was used. Among the roughly 370 genotyped donors, about 83% belonged to the genetic ancestry cluster associated with self-reported Caucasian donors. To study patterns of TCR occurrence, a later analysis re-analyzed previously published TCR beta repertoires from hundreds of donors and added high-resolution HLA genotyping. To decide whether each TCR beta V gene segment behaved as functional or pseudogenic, an earlier analysis of some 570 of the donors relied on high-throughput TCR beta sequencing. Among under 450 genotyped donors of the cohort, an average of about 240,000 unique TCR beta nucleotide sequences were sequenced per donor, roughly a sixth of them non-productive. General findings and caveats noted by the study authors: A few of the identified cytomegalovirus-associated TCR beta chains were confirmed in vitro to be specific for cytomegalovirus antigens. The sequencing pipeline was judged likely to have produced a cluster of highly shared sequence variants as a technical artifact. It was suggested by the authors that the approach could potentially be generalized to other disease states and immunological phenotypes. Several of the top co-occurrence clusters appeared to be linked to parvovirus B19, influenza, CMV and Epstein-Barr virus, according to a later analysis. A later genetic analysis associated a missense DCLRE1C variant with V-gene and J-gene trimming of TCR beta chains, and an independent cohort replicated the association. A later analysis found that TCR association rates varied across HLA loci, with DRB1 alleles showing the most associated TCRs and HLA-C alleles the fewest. Because counts were too low, seventeen rarely observed V segments, including chromosome 9 orphons, were excluded from the earlier analysis of several hundred of the donors. Correlated functional status among segregating V segments might be attributable to linkage disequilibrium, but an unknown experimental factor could not be ruled out. In both the original and validation cohorts, the classifier was reported to diagnose cytomegalovirus status with high specificity and sensitivity. Specific HLA alleles were associated with some 15,000 TCR beta sequences at a false discovery rate of 0.05 in a later analysis. The study gave a list of around 170 TCR beta chains associated with cytomegalovirus. Compared with the approximately 670-donor mean, donors in an Asian-associated ancestry cluster had fewer N-insertions in productive TCRs, according to a later genetic analysis. The 87-base-pair reads could not distinguish some IMGT-functional V segments, including TRBV6-2 and TRBV6-3, so those segments were excluded. Only TCR beta chains were sequenced in this cohort, and the absence of alpha or paired-chain data limited detectable features. CMV serostatus was the only immune exposure information available for the cohort. Because some donors lacked HLA typing at each locus, the association tests relied only on the typed subset. In a later analysis, most CMV-associated TCR beta chains were found to appear HLA-restricted, with HLA associations seemingly driven largely by CMV exposure. An earlier analysis of approximately 540 of the donors showed that most TCR beta V segments appeared in productive rearrangements either about 90% or about 30% of the time, which broadly matched IMGT annotations. Sequencing depth was assumed to be roughly uniform across donors in the presence/absence analyses, though that assumption may not hold. A further reported finding was that TCR beta sequences accurately predicted the HLA-A and HLA-B alleles for most subjects in the first cohort. Most TCR sequences were seen in very few donors, while some public TCRs were found in many individuals. A later analysis found that HLA-associated TCR beta chains were more clonally expanded and had lower generation probabilities than equally common non-associated chains. Assigning TCR associations to individual alleles was difficult when HLA alleles, especially DR and DQ, strongly co-occurred.

Library method: the immunoSEQ multiplex PCR assay. For the multiplex PCR, a mixture combining 60 forward primers for TCR Vbeta segments and 13 reverse primers for TCR Jbeta segments was used. Amplification of the CDR3 region of rearranged TCR beta genes was performed with a multiplex PCR assay on genomic DNA. Amplified TCR beta libraries were sequenced as 87-base-pair reads on the Illumina HiSeq System. Under the source paper's analysis protocol: A later analysis counted about 80 million unique TCR beta chains across the 666 repertoires, and 9 million to 14 million of these chains were shared by at least two donors. Raw reads were error-corrected and collapsed into unique sequences by a nearest-neighbor algorithm in which closely related sequences were merged to remove PCR and sequencing errors. Alignment of CDR3 sequences to IMGT reference sequences was used to assign V, D and J gene segments. Each retained sequence needed at least a six-nucleotide match to both a V gene segment and a J gene segment. A rearrangement counted as productive if the CDR3 had no stop codons and remained in frame with V and J, and every other rearrangement counted as non-productive. CDR3 was defined according to IMGT convention as the region running from the second conserved V-encoded cysteine to the conserved J-encoded phenylalanine. The earlier analysis of some 580 of the donors excluded any sequence lacking an unambiguous match to a single V gene segment. In an earlier analysis of some 590 of the donors, V segments were called functional above 56.7% productive rearrangements and were called segregating when the between-donor standard deviation exceeded 5%. A statistical classification framework was built for diagnosing cytomegalovirus status from the catalog of TCR beta chain sequences. A later analysis assigned V and J genes by comparing TCR nucleotide sequences with IMGT/GENE-DB human TR gene sequences. A later analysis assigned CDR3 sequences and most-parsimonious VDJ recombination scenarios with the TCRdist pipeline. In a later analysis, each TCR beta chain was defined by its CDR3 amino acid sequence together with its V-gene family, and reads lacking a unique V-gene family were excluded. To address suspected cross-contamination and a sequencing artifact, a later analysis removed 450 to 700 highly shared, low-generation-probability nucleotide sequences. A later analysis calculated a clonal expansion index for each public chain from normalized within-repertoire ranks of inferred template counts. Generation probabilities in a later analysis came from a VDJ recombination model fitted to out-of-frame rearrangements, and those results were checked against IGoR. In a later analysis, hypergeometric tests were used to score TCR-TCR, TCR-HLA and TCR-CMV co-occurrence, with a repertoire-size bias correction applied to TCR pairs. False discovery rates were estimated in a later analysis by permuting HLA or CMV assignments 20 times. In a later analysis, co-occurring TCRs were grouped using DBSCAN, and TCRdist sequence similarity was added for clustering within HLA-allele-positive subsets. For co-occurrence clustering, repertoires with fewer than 30,000 or more than 120,000 public chains were excluded, along with about five repertoires with anomalous nucleotide sharing. The immuneACCESS repertoire file appears here via TCRdb, limited to in-frame rearrangements. These files lack a portion of the clones; in checked studies, under half of the deficit traces to unresolved V genes, and the cause of the others is not known. D and trimming were read from the DNA, whereas the V and J calls and clone size are those reported in that table. The sample contains under 250,000 clones, about 78% of them found a single time. Jointly, the top ten make up nearly 3% of the sample.

The cohort was made up of roughly 670 healthy bone marrow donors. Cohort members were all nominally healthy when sampled, although unrecorded immune exposures were likely present. The donor tested CMV seronegative and was one of the 352 seronegative cohort members. Each donor provided a peripheral blood sample, and peripheral blood mononuclear cells were used for TCR beta sequencing. Genomic DNA was extracted from the blood cell samples with the Qiagen DNeasy Blood Extraction Kit. Details on this clone: Its specific antigen is unknown. The junction differs from germline at one of its ends, possibly a read error.

The germline V gene encodes CDR1 GTSNPN and CDR2 SVGIG (reference sequence). The CDR3 holds 13 amino acids from the cysteine to the phenylalanine. Only CDR3 DNA is held: 39 bases, read in frame from base 1. The V and J genes are TRBV30 and TRBJ1-2; TRBD1 could be the D gene, as 5 bases match. Material: PBMCs. The sequence derives from a woman aged 25 to 39 in good health and CMV-seronegative. CDR3 region: CAWSPNAGVPAFF. The DNA is as follows: TGTGCCTGGAGTCCCAATGCGGGGGTCCCCGCGTTCTTC. Reference TRBV30 and TRBJ1-2 genes cover what lies past the CDR3, so the full variable domain is SQTIHQWPATLVQPVGSPLSLECTVEGTSNPNLYWYRQAAGRGLQLLFYSVGIGQISSEVPQNLSASRPQDRQFILSSKKLLLSDSGFYLCAWSPNAGVPAFFGSGTRLTVV.